The rows below give T cell receptor beta chains drawn from one sample of a study of T-cell memory formation after mild COVID-19. MiXCR, applied by TCRdb to the 5' RACE reads, yields one record per CDR3 protein. The sample carries over 300,000 distinct CDR3 sequences, 20% to 25% recorded once. Material: PBMCs or a T cell subset sorted from them (not recorded which). Receptors were obtained from a man aged 18-30 years who had mild COVID-19 (a few samples of this study predate the infection). Cell type and time point are not known. Each CDR3 is given with its conserved first and last residue. D genes are given only for firm matches. Part of the rows lack a size; the others show once, few, many or a class for expanded clones.

TRBV5-1,many,NA,TRBJ2-3,TGCGCCAGCAGCTTTAGTGGCGCTACTGATACGCAGTATTTT,CASSFSGATDTQYF
TRBV5-1,NA,TRBD1,TRBJ2-5,TGCGCCAGCGGCTCGACAGGGATGGAAGGAGAGACCCAGTACTTC,CASGSTGMEGETQYF
TRBV7-2,NA,NA,TRBJ1-1,TGTGCCAGCAGCTTAGGGCAGGGGAGAACTGAAGCTTTCTTT,CASSLGQGRTEAFF
TRBV29-1,NA,NA,TRBJ1-4,TGCAGCGTGAAAGCCGCAGCAACTAATGAAAAACTGTTTTTT,CSVKAAATNEKLFF
TRBV12-3/TRBV12-4,NA,NA,TRBJ1-1,TGTGCCAGCAGGGGGGTAGGTGAGGGTGAAGCTTTCTTT,CASRGVGEGEAFF
TRBV25-1,NA,NA,TRBJ2-5,TGTGCCAGCAGTGTGATTAGAGCCACGGGAGAGACCCAGTACTTC,CASSVIRATGETQYF
TRBV20-1,NA,TRBD1,TRBJ1-1,TGCAGTGCTAGGGACAGGGGGCTGAACACTGAAGCTTTCTTT,CSARDRGLNTEAFF
TRBV11-1,NA,NA,TRBJ1-1,TGTGCCAGCAGCTTAGACCGGGTCGGGGAAGCTTTCTTT,CASSLDRVGEAFF
TRBV6-2/TRBV6-3,NA,NA,TRBJ2-7,TGTGCCAGCAGCTCTCCGGGCGAGCAGTACTTC,CASSSPGEQYF
TRBV7-2,few,NA,TRBJ2-3,TGTGCCAGCAGTCAGGCAAGGGGGAGCACAGATACGCAGTATTTT,CASSQARGSTDTQYF
TRBV5-1,few,NA,TRBJ1-1,TGCGCCAGCAGCTTGGACGGCCGGCGTTCAGGGGATTGGTCCACTGAAGCTTTCTTT,CASSLDGRRSGDWSTEAFF
TRBV2,few,NA,TRBJ2-2,TGTGCCAGCAGGGCTACTGCCGCCGGGGAGCTGTTTTTT,CASRATAAGELFF
TRBV6-2/TRBV6-3,NA,TRBD2,TRBJ2-2,TGTGCCAGCGAGCGGGGGGGATATTCCGGGGAGCTGTTTTTT,CASERGGYSGELFF
TRBV5-1,NA,NA,TRBJ2-3,TGCGCCAGCAGCCTACGACACAACAGGGCCCATGGAGATACGCAGTATTTT,CASSLRHNRAHGDTQYF
TRBV18,many,NA,TRBJ2-1,TGTGCCAGCTCCCCCGCCGTCGGATACAACAATGAGCAGTTCTTC,CASSPAVGYNNEQFF
TRBV20-1,few,NA,TRBJ2-5,TGCAGTGCCCAACCGGGACCGGCGGCCCGCGAGACCCAGTACTTC,CSAQPGPAARETQYF
TRBV20-1,NA,NA,TRBJ1-1,TGCAGTGCTAAGACAGGGAACACTGAAGCTTTCTTT,CSAKTGNTEAFF
TRBV11-2,NA,TRBD1,TRBJ2-7,TGTGCCAGCAGCTCCGATCGGGACAGGAGCTCCTACGAGCAGTACTTC,CASSSDRDRSSYEQYF